The clone carrying this TCR beta chain was observed a few times. Its specificity is unknown. These data are taken from a study of T cells after yellow fever vaccination. Overall study results and limits: Highly abundant clonotypes carried over from the bulk population could end up in FACS-sorted repertoires as contaminants. The study re-detected most primary-vaccination clones after the booster (roughly 96% CD4, around 89% CD8).

V trimming: 8 bases; J trimming: 5 bases; junction bases outside the gene matches: 6. This CDR3 spans 14 amino acids. The 5'RACE template-switching step produced TCR cDNA and added a universal primer site and UMIs. MiXCR was run by TCRdb on the 5' RACE reads, yielding one entry per CDR3 protein. The sample gives over 300,000 distinct CDR3 sequences, about 4% of which show up once; 20% to 25% is in the top ten. This TCR came from a man between 18 and 35 years old who received the YFV17D yellow fever vaccine. The genes are TRBV12-3 or TRBV12-4 and TRBJ1-4, with 9 bases lining up with TRBD1. This specimen consisted of PBMCs, obtained 5 days after the yellow fever booster vaccination. The DNA for the CDR3 is TGTGCCAGCGTCCCAGGGACAGGGAATGAAAAACTGTTTTTT. Its protein product is CASVPGTGNEKLFF.